This is a list of T cell receptor beta chains from one sample in a study of graft-versus-host responses after intestinal transplantation. These receptors are not linked to any known antigen. The data were produced by immunoSEQ multiplex PCR, yet TCRdb's version contains in-frame clones alone and is incomplete. The sample holds over 75,000 clones; 88% are singletons and the top ten take 0.28%. This specimen was unstimulated CD4+ T cells sorted from spleen or lymph node cells, taken before transplant. These TCRs come from a human donor who was the organ donor for an intestinal transplant. The CDR3 runs from the conserved cysteine through the conserved F or W. The order of the fields is D gene, V gene, clone size, J gene, CDR3 protein, CDR3 DNA. D genes are given only for firm matches. Size is stated for part of the rows, as once, few or many counts, or as a class when the clone is expanded.

TRBD1	TRBV7-6	NA	TRBJ1-1	CASSSTGGGGRAFF	TGTGCCAGCAGCTCGACAGGGGGCGGGGGACGGGCTTTCTTT
TRBD1	TRBV10-3	NA	TRBJ1-5	CATGTGDQPQHF	TGTGCCACCGGGACAGGGGACCAGCCCCAGCATTTT
TRBD1	TRBV5-1	NA	TRBJ2-2	CASSLRGDRVDTGELFF	TGCGCCAGCAGCTTGAGAGGGGACAGGGTAGACACCGGGGAGCTGTTTTTT
NA	TRBV2	few	TRBJ1-3	CASSVSGNTIYF	TGTGCCAGCAGTGTATCTGGAAACACCATATATTTT
TRBD1	TRBV6-5	NA	TRBJ1-4	CASRSGGVDEKLFF	TGTGCCAGCCGGTCAGGGGGTGTAGATGAAAAACTGTTTTTT
TRBD2	TRBV7-9	NA	TRBJ2-5	CASRPAGLQETQYF	TGTGCCAGCAGACCAGCGGGGCTCCAAGAGACCCAGTACTTC
NA	TRBV11-3	NA	TRBJ2-7	CASSLSRGPYEQYF	TGTGCCAGCAGCTTATCGCGGGGTCCCTACGAGCAGTACTTC
NA	TRBV18	few	TRBJ2-5	CASSPRTRSETQYF	TGTGCCAGCTCACCACGGACTCGGTCAGAGACCCAGTACTTC
TRBD1	TRBV18	NA	TRBJ1-4	CASSPRTGPNEKLFF	TGTGCCAGCTCACCACGGACAGGGCCTAATGAAAAACTGTTTTTT
NA	TRBV11-2	NA	TRBJ2-7	CASSLQGGGFPYEQYF	TGTGCCAGCAGCTTACAAGGAGGGGGCTTTCCCTACGAGCAGTACTTC
TRBD1	TRBV5-4	NA	TRBJ1-1	CASSLTGVNTEAFF	TGTGCCAGCAGCTTAACAGGGGTGAACACTGAAGCTTTCTTT
TRBD2	TRBV18	NA	TRBJ2-1	CASSPRLAGGPHNEQFF	TGTGCCAGCTCACCTCGACTAGCGGGGGGGCCCCACAATGAGCAGTTCTTC
TRBD2	TRBV5-3	NA	TRBJ2-3	CARSLAPAGDSTDTQYF	TGTGCCAGAAGCTTGGCCCCAGCGGGGGATAGCACAGATACGCAGTATTTT
NA	TRBV5-8	NA	TRBJ1-6	CASRPYRVLSYNSPLHF	TGTGCCAGCAGACCGTACAGGGTCTTGTCCTATAATTCACCCCTCCACTTT
NA	TRBV18	NA	TRBJ1-3	CASSEDRNTIYF	TGTGCCAGCTCTGAGGATCGCAACACCATATATTTT
TRBD1	TRBV27	NA	TRBJ2-1	CASSRVDRSSYNEQFF	TGTGCCAGCAGTAGGGTGGACAGGAGCTCCTACAATGAGCAGTTCTTC
TRBD2	TRBV6-1	NA	TRBJ2-7	CASSDPTSGGAYEQYF	TGTGCCAGCAGTGACCCTACTAGCGGGGGGGCCTACGAGCAGTACTTC
TRBD2	TRBV28	NA	TRBJ2-7	CASSLPLAGSGSSYEQYF	TGTGCCAGCAGTTTACCTCTAGCGGGCTCCGGGAGCTCCTACGAGCAGTACTTC
NA	TRBV6-1	NA	TRBJ2-5	CASSGEETQYF	TGTGCCAGCTCAGGGGAAGAGACCCAGTACTTC
TRBD1	TRBV6-1	NA	TRBJ1-5	CASSADRGVKPQHF	TGTGCCAGCAGCGCGGACAGGGGTGTAAAGCCCCAGCATTTT
TRBD2	TRBV29-1	once	TRBJ2-3	CSVVRIAGGPTDTQYF	TGCAGCGTTGTGAGGATAGCGGGAGGACCCACAGATACGCAGTATTTT
TRBD1	TRBV25-1	NA	TRBJ2-7	CASSQGTVEQYF	TGTGCCAGCAGTCAGGGGACAGTCGAGCAGTACTTC
NA	TRBV19	NA	TRBJ2-5	CASSINRQETQYF	TGTGCCAGTAGTATTAACAGACAAGAGACCCAGTACTTC
NA	TRBV5-1	NA	TRBJ2-1	CASSLSPAGDEQFF	TGCGCCAGCAGCTTGAGTCCGGCAGGGGATGAGCAGTTCTTC
TRBD1	TRBV19	once	TRBJ2-2	CASSPRTGDTGELFF	TGTGCCAGTAGTCCTAGGACAGGGGACACCGGGGAGCTGTTTTTT
NA	TRBV11-2	NA	TRBJ2-7	CASSRVYRDEQYF	TGTGCCAGCAGCCGGGTGTACCGGGACGAGCAGTACTTC
NA	TRBV9	NA	TRBJ1-2	CASSATTRSNYGYTF	TGTGCCAGCAGCGCGACGACACGATCTAACTATGGCTACACCTTC
NA	TRBV18	NA	TRBJ2-3	CASSPTSGGRADTQYF	TGTGCCAGCTCACCAACAAGTGGGGGCCGTGCAGATACGCAGTATTTT
TRBD2	TRBV14	once	TRBJ2-5	CASRQTGLAGGRQKETQYF	TGTGCCAGCAGGCAGACGGGACTAGCGGGGGGCCGCCAAAAAGAGACCCAGTACTTC
TRBD2	TRBV19	once	TRBJ2-3	CATTPGLGPRDTQYF	TGTGCCACTACCCCGGGACTAGGTCCGAGAGATACGCAGTATTTT
TRBD1	TRBV2	NA	TRBJ2-7	CASSERSGGMDEQYF	TGTGCCAGCAGTGAAAGGTCAGGGGGCATGGACGAGCAGTACTTC
TRBD1	TRBV7-2	once	TRBJ1-2	CASSLDRGRTYGYTF	TGTGCCAGCAGCTTAGACAGGGGGCGCACCTATGGCTACACCTTC
NA	TRBV6-5	NA	TRBJ2-3	CASCRDFTDTQYF	TGTGCCAGCTGTCGAGACTTCACAGATACGCAGTATTTT
TRBD1	TRBV11-1	NA	TRBJ1-6	CASSLHPTGHNSPLHF	TGTGCCAGCAGCTTACACCCGACAGGGCACAATTCACCCCTCCACTTT
NA	TRBV6-5	NA	TRBJ1-1	CASSEGLRREAFF	TGTGCCAGCAGTGAAGGGCTTCGGAGGGAAGCTTTCTTT
TRBD1	TRBV11-3	NA	TRBJ1-2	CASSVSAGQDNYGYTF	TGTGCCAGCAGCGTGTCTGCGGGACAGGATAACTATGGCTACACCTTC
NA	TRBV11-2	NA	TRBJ1-3	CASSRTGGKAGNTIYF	TGTGCCAGCAGCCGAACGGGAGGGAAGGCCGGAAACACCATATATTTT
TRBD2	TRBV7-2	NA	TRBJ2-7	CASSPGRAGEQYF	TGTGCCAGCAGCCCCGGGAGGGCCGGGGAGCAGTACTTC
TRBD1	TRBV2	NA	TRBJ2-5	CASIPTGAGETQYF	TGTGCCAGCATTCCGACAGGGGCAGGGGAGACCCAGTACTTC
NA	TRBV7-3	NA	TRBJ2-3	CASSTGSTDTQYF	TGTGCCAGCAGCACAGGGAGCACAGATACGCAGTATTTT
NA	TRBV11-2	NA	TRBJ1-2	CASSWDTYGYTF	TGTGCCAGCAGCTGGGACACCTATGGCTACACCTTC
TRBD2	TRBV5-4	NA	TRBJ2-3	CASSFGGGALTDTQYF	TGTGCCAGCAGCTTCGGCGGGGGGGCCCTCACAGATACGCAGTATTTT
NA	TRBV25-1	NA	TRBJ1-5	CASSAAGMGSNQPQHF	TGTGCCAGCAGTGCTGCCGGGATGGGGAGCAATCAGCCCCAGCATTTT
TRBD2	TRBV5-1	NA	TRBJ2-7	CASSLGAGGPREQYF	TGCGCCAGCAGCTTGGGAGCGGGAGGGCCGAGAGAGCAGTACTTC
NA	TRBV6-5	NA	TRBJ2-1	CASSYLLGGYNEQFF	TGTGCCAGCAGTTACCTTCTAGGGGGCTACAATGAGCAGTTCTTC
TRBD2	TRBV15	NA	TRBJ2-1	CATRKGTSGGNYNEQFF	TGTGCCACCAGAAAAGGGACTAGCGGGGGGAACTACAATGAGCAGTTCTTC
NA	TRBV5-1	NA	TRBJ2-3	CASSLLSQAPDTQYF	TGCGCCAGCAGCTTGCTCTCGCAGGCCCCAGATACGCAGTATTTT
NA	TRBV5-6	NA	TRBJ1-2	CASSLARVRGYTF	TGTGCCAGCAGCTTGGCCAGGGTGCGCGGCTACACCTTC